The 21 T cell receptor beta chains presented below share a single source sample, sequenced in a study of blood T cell repertoires in COVID-19. Profiled with immunoSEQ multiplex PCR; TCRdb holds only in-frame clones, not every one. The table shows about 310,000 clones, with approximately 85% occurring only once. Sequencing used PBMCs or T cells enriched from blood (not recorded which). These receptors were obtained from a man between 25 and 39 years old who had recovered from COVID-19.

The rearrangement uses TRBV4-1 and TRBJ1-2, with D possibly matching TRBD1 (6 bases). Per the germline V gene, CDR1 is MGHRA and CDR2 is YSYEKL. The CDR3 is made up of 11 amino acids. Trimming cost V 6 bases and J 6 bases, with 8 bases left between them. CDR3 loop: CASSNRDGYTF. The CDR3, as DNA: TGCGCCAGCAGTAACAGGGATGGCTACACCTTC.

The gene calls are TRBV29-1 and TRBJ1-2; D gene unclear. CDR1 and CDR2 (germline): SQVTM, ANQGSEA. The CDR3 extends over 11 amino acids. Here the CDR3 reads CAEGGNYGYTF. In DNA, the CDR3 is TGCGCGGAGGGCGGAAACTATGGCTACACCTTC.

CDR3 residues: CATSRDPGESYGYTF. The CDR3 DNA sequence: TGTGCCACCAGCAGAGATCCGGGGGAGAGCTATGGCTACACCTTC. The chain is built from TRBV15 and TRBJ1-2; tentative D call: TRBD1 (5 bases). The CDR3 is made up of 15 amino acids. Trimming took off 0 bases at V and 4 bases at J, with 12 bases between the two ends. The germline gives CDR1 LNHNV, CDR2 YYDKDF (reference sequence).

The rearrangement uses TRBV3-1 (or the pseudogene TRBV3-2) and TRBJ1-1, with D tentatively TRBD1 (5 bases). Germline-derived CDR1 and CDR2 are LGHDT and YNNKEL (reference sequence). The CDR3 is 14 amino acids. V dropped 4 bases and J dropped 1 base, with 10 bases sitting between them. In DNA, the CDR3 is TGTGCCAGCAGCCCGCTAGACAGGAACACTGAAGCTTTCTTT. Translation gives CASSPLDRNTEAFF.

V is TRBV5-4 and J is TRBJ2-7; the match to TRBD1 covers 7 bases. This CDR3 is built from 14 residues. CDR1 and CDR2 from the germline V gene are SGHNT and YYREEE (reference sequence). The J segment lost 3 bases and the V segment lost 0 bases, leaving 3 bases of the junction unmatched. In DNA, the CDR3 is TGTGCCAGCAGCTTGGCAACAGGGGACTACGAGCAGTACTTC. Protein: CASSLATGDYEQYF.

The rearrangement links TRBV4-1 to TRBJ2-1; 8 bases map to TRBD1. CDR1 is MGHRA and CDR2 is YSYEKL in the germline V gene. This CDR3 region has 15 residues. After removal of 6 bases from V and 5 bases from J, the junction contained 9 bases not matched to a gene. The CDR3 DNA reads TGCGCCAGCAGTTATACCGGGACAGGCCACAATGAGCAGTTCTTC. It encodes CASSYTGTGHNEQFF.

CDR3 protein: CASSLSVTGEAFF. As DNA, the CDR3 is TGTGCCAGCAGTTTATCCGTGACAGGTGAAGCTTTCTTT. The chain has TRBV28 and TRBJ1-1, with a weak D call TRBD1 (6 bases). Trimming took off 1 base at V and 7 bases at J, with 10 bases between the two ends. The CDR3 contains 13 residues. Germline V gene lookup returns CDR1 MDHEN and CDR2 SYDVKM.

This chain links TRBV27 with TRBJ1-6, with 7 nucleotides matching TRBD1. Germline CDR1 MNHEY, CDR2 SMNVEV (reference sequence). The CDR3 consists of 15 residues. J gave up 3 bases and V 8 bases, and 7 bases lay outside the gene matches. Written as DNA, the CDR3 is TGTGCCAGCGCCCTGGGGACAGTCTATAATTCACCCCTCCACTTT. Its protein product is CASALGTVYNSPLHF.

The table lists this clone with a few counts. The chain recombines TRBV5-1 with TRBJ1-2; D uncertain. Trimming took off 5 bases at V and 8 bases at J, with 10 bases between the two ends. Germline V gives CDR1 SGHRS, CDR2 YFSETQ. The CDR3 is made up of 11 amino acids. The CDR3 loop reads CASSGSGGYTF. The CDR3 region has the DNA TGCGCCAGCAGTGGGAGCGGGGGCTACACCTTC.

This chain links TRBV18 with TRBJ2-1, with 8 bases that match TRBD2. CDR1 is KGHSH, CDR2 LQKENI, per germline. The CDR3 contains 15 residues. J lost 0 bases, V lost 2 bases, and 0 bases had no gene match. CDR3 sequence (DNA): TGTGCCAGCTCACCAGGGACTAGCTCCTACAATGAGCAGTTCTTC. Protein: CASSPGTSSYNEQFF.

The chain has TRBV3-1 (or the pseudogene TRBV3-2) and TRBJ1-1; perhaps TRBD1 as D (6 bases). The germline CDR1 and CDR2 sequences are LGHDT and YNNKEL (reference sequence). V was shortened by 3 bases and J by 9 bases, with 14 bases between the two germline ends. CDR3 length: 13 residues. The CDR3 DNA sequence: TGTGCCAGCAGCCAGGCACGGACAGACCAAGCTTTCTTT. Translation: CASSQARTDQAFF.

The chain couples TRBV7-3 to TRBJ1-6, with 7 bases identical to TRBD1. The length of the CDR3 is 14 residues. Germline-derived CDR1 and CDR2 are SGHTA and FQGTGA. With V trimmed by 5 bases and J by 6 bases, 4 bases remained unmatched. In DNA form, the CDR3 reads TGTGCCAGCAGCAAGGGACAGATTAATTCACCCCTCCACTTT. As protein: CASSKGQINSPLHF.

The chain links TRBV12-5 to TRBJ1-1; D is possibly TRBD1 (5 bases). Deletions cut 0 bases from V and 0 bases from J, with 14 bases between. Germline CDR1 LGHNT, CDR2 FRNRAP. This CDR3 has 17 residues. Here the CDR3 DNA reads TGTGCTAGTGGTTTGGTACGTGGGGGGGGAATGAACACTGAAGCTTTCTTT. Translation gives CASGLVRGGGMNTEAFF.

This clone was counted only a few times. The chain combines TRBV15 with TRBJ2-7; 12 bases line up with TRBD2. The CDR3 totals 15 residues. Germline lookup yields CDR1 LNHNV and CDR2 YYDKDF (reference sequence). V was clipped by 4 bases and J by 3 bases; unmatched bases: 4. The CDR3 is CATSKTSGGYYEQYF. CDR3 nucleotide sequence: TGTGCCACCAGCAAGACTAGCGGGGGTTACTACGAGCAGTACTTC.

V and J are TRBV3-1 (or the pseudogene TRBV3-2) and TRBJ2-5; D is undetermined. Germline CDR1 reads LGHDT; CDR2 reads YNNKEL (reference sequence). This CDR3 has 13 amino acids. Trimming shortened V by 3 bases and J by 3 bases, and 8 bases separated the two germline ends. The CDR3 loop reads CASSQAEKETQYF. The CDR3 nucleotides are TGTGCCAGCAGCCAGGCAGAAAAAGAGACCCAGTACTTC.

The chain employs TRBV5-4 and TRBJ1-1, with 7 positions matching TRBD1. The CDR3 is made up of 14 amino acids. From germline, CDR1 is SGHNT and CDR2 YYREEE (reference sequence). V dropped 4 bases and J dropped 7; count of bases not matched to a gene: 10. The CDR3 nucleotides read TGTGCCAGCAGCACCCGACAGGGCTTCGATGAAGCTTTCTTT. It yields the protein CASSTRQGFDEAFF.

There are a few counts of this clone. The CDR3 sequence is CASRDRGPYEQYF. For the CDR3, the DNA is TGTGCCAGCAGAGACAGGGGGCCCTACGAGCAGTACTTC. The J gene is TRBJ2-7, the V gene TRBV6-5, with 10 positions matching TRBD1. The ends lost 6 bases at V and 2 bases at J; junction bases unmatched: 1. Germline lookup yields CDR1 MNHEY and CDR2 SVGAGI. This CDR3 is built from 13 residues.

CDR3 amino acids: CASSRYQETQYF. Here the CDR3 DNA reads TGTGCCAGCAGCCGTTACCAAGAGACCCAGTACTTC. The chain carries TRBV7-9 and TRBJ2-5, with D hard to call. The germline gives CDR1 SEHNR, CDR2 FQNEAQ (reference sequence). The V and J ends lost 5 bases and 0 bases respectively, with 4 bases between them. The CDR3 runs to 12 residues.

The chain couples TRBV7-9 to TRBJ1-1; 7 positions agree with TRBD1. V lost 5 bases, J lost 2 bases, and 11 bases stayed unmatched. From germline, CDR1 is SEHNR and CDR2 FQNEAQ (reference sequence). This CDR3 region has 16 residues. In nucleotides, the CDR3 is TGTGCCAGCAGCCCAGCACAGGGGTGGATAAACACTGAAGCTTTCTTT. It specifies CASSPAQGWINTEAFF.

The chain uses TRBV6-5 and TRBJ1-1, with 8 nucleotides matching TRBD1. Germline-derived CDR1 and CDR2 are MNHEY and SVGAGI. Unmatched junction bases numbered 5, after V lost 2 bases and J lost 3 bases. This CDR3 comprises 15 residues. The CDR3 bases are TGTGCCAGCAGTTACGCGACAGGGGCGGACACTGAAGCTTTCTTT. Amino acids: CASSYATGADTEAFF.

The chain is built from TRBV6-2 or TRBV6-3 and TRBJ1-6; a possible D gene is TRBD1 (5 bases). The V end lost 4 bases, the J end lost 0 bases, and 10 bases lay between the germline ends. The CDR3 is 16 residues long. Looked up from germline, CDR1 is MNHEY and CDR2 is SVGEGT. CDR3 residues: CASSWGGSSYNSPLHF. The DNA for the CDR3 is TGTGCCAGCAGTTGGGGGGGAAGCTCCTATAATTCACCCCTCCACTTT.